The 30 T cell receptor beta chains listed next were all sequenced from one sample in a study of blood T cell repertoires in COVID-19. The data were produced by immunoSEQ multiplex PCR, yet TCRdb's version contains in-frame clones alone and is incomplete. The sample has roughly 150,000 clones, roughly nine tenths seen once; the top ten hold 3.5% to 4.5%. Sequencing was done on a sample of PBMCs or T cells enriched from blood (not recorded which). The receptors originated from a woman in her thirties or forties who had been exposed to COVID-19.

The chain couples TRBV10-3 to TRBJ2-1; unclear D gene. V lost 4 bases and J 5 bases, leaving 9 bases between the germline ends. This CDR3 has 13 amino acids. CDR1 is ENHRY and CDR2 is SYGVKD in the germline V gene. CDR3 loop: CAISAGLNNEQFF. The DNA for the CDR3 is TGTGCCATCAGTGCCGGGTTAAACAATGAGCAGTTCTTC.

The J gene is TRBJ1-2, the V gene TRBV28; D is ambiguous. V was shortened by 4 bases and J by 4 bases, with 13 bases between the two germline ends. This CDR3 spans 14 amino acids. CDR1 and CDR2 (germline): MDHEN, SYDVKM. The CDR3 DNA is TGTGCCAGCAGTTACCCCTCGGAGGGCTATGGCTACACCTTC. It translates to CASSYPSEGYGYTF.

The rearrangement joins TRBV7-2 to TRBJ2-3; D unresolved. V lost 2 bases, J lost 4 bases, and 10 bases lay in between. This CDR3 is 14 amino acids long. Germline-derived CDR1 and CDR2 are SGHTA and FQGNSA. The CDR3 nucleotides are TGTGCCAGCAGCTTACAGGCCCGATCAGATACGCAGTATTTT. Residues: CASSLQARSDTQYF.

The chain has TRBV12-3 or TRBV12-4 and TRBJ1-1; D remains ambiguous. The CDR3 is 11 amino acids. The V gene lost 1 base and the J gene lost 7 bases, with 4 bases spanning the gap. The DNA of the CDR3 is TGTGCCAGCAGTTTAGGTCGTGAAGCTTTCTTT. This sequence encodes CASSLGREAFF.

This chain connects TRBV6-5 to TRBJ1-4, with 9 positions matching TRBD1. CDR3 size: 15 residues. V was clipped by 5 bases and J by 10 bases; unmatched bases: 11. The germline gives CDR1 MNHEY, CDR2 SVGAGI. CDR3 residues: CASSPTGTGSGKLFF. CDR3 coding DNA: TGTGCCAGCAGTCCTACCGGGACAGGGAGCGGAAAACTGTTTTTT.

The chain joins TRBV18 to TRBJ1-3; D is perhaps TRBD1 (5 bases). This CDR3 is 19 amino acids long. The V and J ends lost 2 bases and 0 bases respectively, with 20 bases between them. CDR1 is KGHSH and CDR2 is LQKENI in the germline V gene. The CDR3 DNA reads as TGTGCCAGCTCACCATCAATCCCCAGGGCGTCCAGCTCTGGAAACACCATATATTTT. It translates to CASSPSIPRASSSGNTIYF.

The CDR3, as DNA: TGTGCCAGCAGATCTACGACAGGGCACAATGAGCAGTTCTTC. As protein: CASRSTTGHNEQFF. The genes are TRBV5-6 and TRBJ2-1; 7 bases line up with TRBD1. The length of the CDR3 is 14 residues. Germline-derived CDR1 and CDR2 are SGHDT and YYEEEE. The trim removed 5 bases at V and 5 bases at J, leaving 7 bases unmatched. Variable domain in full (rest from reference TRBV5-6 and TRBJ2-1): DAGVTQSPTHLIKTRGQQVTLRCSPKSGHDTVSWYQQALGQGPQFIFQYYEEEERQRGNFPDRFSGHQFPNYSSELNVNALLLGDSALYLCASRSTTGHNEQFFGPGTRLTVL.

The gene calls are TRBV27 and TRBJ1-3, with D possibly TRBD1 on 6 matching bases. CDR1 MNHEY and CDR2 SMNVEV come from the germline V gene (reference sequence). This CDR3 is 15 amino acids long. Trimming shortened V by 0 bases and J by 2 bases, and 8 bases separated the two germline ends. The CDR3, as DNA: TGTGCCAGCAGTTTATCGGGGGGGCCTGGAAACACCATATATTTT. Its translation is CASSLSGGPGNTIYF.

V and J are TRBV19 and TRBJ2-2; maybe TRBD1 (6 bases). Germline V gene lookup returns CDR1 LNHDA and CDR2 SQIVND (reference sequence). V was pared by 4 bases and J by 0 bases, with 15 bases between. The CDR3 extends over 17 amino acids. The CDR3 protein is CASSTYRVGANTGELFF. For the CDR3, the DNA is TGTGCCAGTAGTACGTACAGGGTAGGGGCGAACACCGGGGAGCTGTTTTTT.

This chain joins TRBV4-1 and TRBJ2-2, with a possible D match to TRBD2 (7 bases). This CDR3 region has 21 residues. Germline CDR1 MGHRA, CDR2 YSYEKL. Trimming took 2 bases from V and 2 from J, leaving 27 bases between them. DNA of the CDR3: TGCGCCAGCAGCCAATCAAGCGGGACCCTTAGGTGGGGACAAAACACCGGGGAGCTGTTTTTT. Its protein product is CASSQSSGTLRWGQNTGELFF.

The chain uses TRBV20-1 and TRBJ2-1; tentative D call: TRBD2 (5 bases). The CDR3 totals 15 residues. From germline, CDR1 is DFQATT and CDR2 SNEGSKA (reference sequence). Trimming cost V 3 bases and J 0 bases, with 12 bases left between them. CDR3: CSASVRDLSYNEQFF. In DNA, the CDR3 is TGCAGTGCTAGTGTCCGGGATCTCTCCTACAATGAGCAGTTCTTC.

This clone was found a few times. This CDR3 reads CASSNLLGGSYEQYF. Here the CDR3 DNA reads TGTGCCAGTAGTAACCTTCTGGGGGGCTCCTACGAGCAGTACTTC. This rearrangement joins TRBV19 to TRBJ2-7; the D gene is possibly TRBD2 (6 bases). The CDR3 is 15 amino acids. Germline V gives CDR1 LNHDA, CDR2 SQIVND (reference sequence). Trimming cost V 4 bases and J 0 bases, with 13 bases left between them.

The chain carries TRBV5-1 and TRBJ1-5; D unclear. This CDR3 is 14 amino acids long. V dropped 0 bases and J dropped 4 bases, with 8 bases sitting between them. Germline V CDR1 and CDR2: SGHRS, YFSETQ. In nucleotides, the CDR3 is TGCGCCAGCAGCTTGGATTCCCTGAATCAGCCCCAGCATTTT. Translating it yields CASSLDSLNQPQHF.

Concerning this clone itself: Within the sample, other DNA sequences also encode this same CDR3. This chain joins TRBV18 and TRBJ2-5; D gene unclear. This CDR3 has 12 amino acids. In germline, CDR1 is KGHSH, CDR2 LQKENI. The V gene lost 0 bases and the J gene lost 5 bases, with 4 bases spanning the gap. CDR3 sequence: CASSPPEETQYF. The DNA of the CDR3 is TGTGCCAGCTCACCACCGGAGGAGACCCAGTACTTC.

The chain is built from TRBV11-2 and TRBJ1-2, with 7 bases identical to TRBD1. CDR1 and CDR2 from the germline V gene are SGHAT and FQNNGV. The CDR3 consists of 14 residues. V was clipped by 1 base and J by 6 bases; unmatched bases: 5. CDR3 DNA sequence: TGTGCCAGCAGCTTAGTACAGGGGTTTGATGGCTACACCTTC. Translating gives CASSLVQGFDGYTF.

This sequence joins TRBV4-3 and TRBJ1-1; possibly TRBD1 for D (6 bases). Germline CDR1 and CDR2: LGHNA and YSLEER. Trimming shortened V by 1 base and J by 4 bases, and 13 bases separated the two germline ends. The CDR3 is 15 residues long. The chain's CDR3 is CASSQVQGGGTEAFF. The DNA of the CDR3 is TGCGCCAGCAGCCAAGTTCAGGGAGGGGGCACTGAAGCTTTCTTT.

The CDR3, as DNA: TGTGCCAGCAGCAACGGACAGGGAGGGAATCAGCCCCAGCATTTT. This gives the protein CASSNGQGGNQPQHF. The rearrangement joins TRBV5-4 to TRBJ1-5; 8 nucleotides agree with TRBD1. In germline, CDR1 is SGHNT, CDR2 YYREEE (reference sequence). The CDR3 is made up of 15 amino acids. V shed 4 bases and J 4 bases; nucleotides not matched to a gene: 7.

This clone was seen a single time. The rearrangement uses TRBV11-2 and TRBJ2-1, with 11 bases aligning to TRBD1. The CDR3 contains 14 residues. CDR1 SGHAT and CDR2 FQNNGV come from the germline V gene. V shed 4 bases and J 10 bases; nucleotides not matched to a gene: 6. In DNA form, the CDR3 reads TGTGCCAGCAGCTCAGGACAGGGGGCAGGGGAGCAGTTCTTC. It codes for CASSSGQGAGEQFF.

The chain links TRBV5-4 to TRBJ1-4; a weak D match, TRBD1 (5 bases). The CDR3 is 14 residues long. The germline gives CDR1 SGHNT, CDR2 YYREEE (reference sequence). V gave up 1 base and J gave up 4 bases, with 8 bases separating them. The CDR3 bases are TGTGCCAGCAGCTTGACAGGAGTTAATGAAAAACTGTTTTTT. The encoded protein is CASSLTGVNEKLFF.

The chain employs TRBV27 and TRBJ1-1; D might be TRBD1 (6 bases). Germline CDR1 reads MNHEY; CDR2 reads SMNVEV (reference sequence). Trimming shortened V by 2 bases and J by 1 base, and 11 bases separated the two germline ends. The CDR3 has 15 amino acids. CDR3 region: CASSLNRAPNTEAFF. The CDR3 bases are TGTGCCAGCAGTTTAAACAGGGCGCCGAACACTGAAGCTTTCTTT.

V is TRBV9 and J is TRBJ1-6; 7 bases line up with TRBD1. V gave up 3 bases and J gave up 11 bases; unmatched junction bases: 5. The germline CDR1 and CDR2 sequences are SGDLS and YYNGEE. This CDR3 comprises 13 residues. For the CDR3, the DNA is TGTGCCAGCAGCGAGGGGGCCGGTCCACCCCTCCACTTT. Translating it yields CASSEGAGPPLHF.

The chain joins TRBV12-3 or TRBV12-4 to TRBJ1-1; possibly TRBD1 for D (6 bases). CDR3 length equals 13 residues. With 9 bases removed from V and 6 bases from J, the gap between germline ends came to 17 bases. This CDR3 is CASLRRGMAEAFF. The CDR3 DNA reads TGTGCCAGTTTAAGAAGGGGGATGGCTGAAGCTTTCTTT.

The rearrangement links TRBV18 to TRBJ1-5, with 12 bases that match TRBD1. Per the germline V gene, CDR1 is KGHSH and CDR2 is LQKENI. This CDR3 contains 18 residues. V was pared by 6 bases and J by 2 bases, with 11 bases of the junction left unmatched. The CDR3 is CASSPQGTGGGGNQPQHF. CDR3 nucleotide sequence: TGTGCCAGCTCCCCCCAAGGGACAGGGGGCGGTGGCAATCAGCCCCAGCATTTT.

The gene calls are TRBV28 and TRBJ2-4, with TRBD2 matching over 7 bases. The trim removed 3 bases at V and 0 bases at J, leaving 8 bases unmatched. The CDR3 extends over 17 amino acids. Germline CDR1 and CDR2: MDHEN and SYDVKM. The CDR3 protein is CASSLIWGGRAKNIQYF. In DNA form, the CDR3 reads TGTGCCAGCAGTTTGATTTGGGGAGGGAGAGCCAAAAACATTCAGTACTTC.

V gene TRBV5-5 combines with J gene TRBJ1-1; perhaps TRBD1 as D (5 bases). This CDR3 has 17 residues. Trimming shortened V by 4 bases and J by 2 bases, and 21 bases separated the two germline ends. CDR1 SGHKS and CDR2 YYEKEE come from the germline V gene (reference sequence). The DNA of the CDR3 is TGTGCCAGCAGCACCCGGAGGGTCAGGGAATCTAACACTGAAGCTTTCTTT. Its translation is CASSTRRVRESNTEAFF.

The chain recombines TRBV5-6 with TRBJ1-2; no clear D. The germline V gene has CDR1 SGHDT and CDR2 YYEEEE. Trimming pared 3 bases from V and 3 bases from J, leaving 9 bases between. CDR3 length equals 13 residues. CDR3 nucleotides: TGTGCCAGCAGCTCTTGGGCACACTATGGCTACACCTTC. The encoded protein is CASSSWAHYGYTF.

The J gene is TRBJ2-2, the V gene TRBV29-1; perhaps TRBD2 as D (6 bases). The V gene lost 1 base and the J gene lost 5 bases, with 11 bases spanning the gap. This CDR3 spans 14 amino acids. Germline V lookup: CDR1 SQVTM, CDR2 ANQGSEA. The CDR3 DNA reads TGCAGCGTTGAAGGGGCAGGGAGGACCGGGGAGCTGTTTTTT. It translates to CSVEGAGRTGELFF.

This clone was seen only once. V usage is TRBV9 and J usage is TRBJ2-1; D is perhaps TRBD2 (6 bases). The germline CDR1 and CDR2 sequences are SGDLS and YYNGEE. The CDR3 has 16 amino acids. Trimming stripped 0 bases from V and 0 bases from J, with 10 bases between. The CDR3, as DNA: TGTGCCAGCAGCGTAGGTGCGGGGAGCTCCTACAATGAGCAGTTCTTC. It specifies CASSVGAGSSYNEQFF.

The chain combines TRBV4-2 with TRBJ1-1; no clear D. Looked up from germline, CDR1 is LGHNA and CDR2 is YNFKEQ. The CDR3 loop spans 15 amino acids. V shed 0 bases and J shed 6 bases, with 14 bases lying between them. The CDR3 coding sequence is TGTGCCAGCAGCCAAGAAGCTGTAATGTTGTCTGAAGCTTTCTTT. It is translated as CASSQEAVMLSEAFF.

V and J are TRBV3-1 (or the pseudogene TRBV3-2) and TRBJ2-5; possibly TRBD2 for D (5 bases). In germline, CDR1 is LGHDT, CDR2 YNNKEL (reference sequence). The CDR3 covers 14 residues. Trimming pared 1 base from V and 1 base from J, leaving 7 bases between. CDR3 DNA sequence: TGTGCCAGCAGCCAAGGAGCGGCCCAAGAGACCCAGTACTTC. Translating gives CASSQGAAQETQYF.